Listed below are T cell receptor beta chains from one sample, sequenced in a study of tumor and adjacent non-tumor tissue in lung cancer. MiXCR was run by TCRdb on the multiplex PCR reads, yielding one entry per CDR3 protein. The table records 130,000 or so distinct CDR3 sequences, roughly 67% of them present only once. Sequenced sample: lung tumor tissue. These receptors were taken from a man aged 25 to 40 with non-small cell lung cancer. Each CDR3 is given with its conserved first and last residue. The D gene is left open where the match is weak. Some rows have no size entry. The others give once, few or many, or a class for an expanded clone.

len: 15
j_gene: TRBJ1-1
v_gene: TRBV6-5
d_gene: .
abundance: .
CDR3aa: CAGSYSRPSSPEAFF
CDR3nt: TGTGCTGGCAGTTACTCTCGGCCGTCCAGCCCTGAAGCTTTCTTT

len: 14
j_gene: TRBJ1-1
v_gene: TRBV29-1
d_gene: .
abundance: .
CDR3aa: CSVGSWGTPFEAVF
CDR3nt: TGCAGCGTTGGGAGTTGGGGTACGCCGTTTGAAGCTGTCTTT

len: 14
j_gene: TRBJ2-7
v_gene: TRBV6-5
d_gene: .
abundance: .
CDR3aa: CASSYYRYSYEQYF
CDR3nt: TGTGCCAGCAGTTACTACAGGTACTCCTACGAGCAGTACTTC

len: 15
j_gene: TRBJ2-2
v_gene: TRBV24-1
d_gene: .
abundance: .
CDR3aa: CTTSDLGGEAGELFF
CDR3nt: TGTACCACCAGTGATTTAGGGGGGGAAGCCGGGGAGCTGTTTTTT

len: 15
j_gene: TRBJ2-7
v_gene: TRBV4-1
d_gene: .
abundance: .
CDR3aa: CASSRDPGASYEQYF
CDR3nt: TGCGCAAGCAGCCGAGACCCAGGGGCATCCTACGAGCAGTACTTC

len: 14
j_gene: TRBJ2-7
v_gene: TRBV11-2
d_gene: TRBD1
abundance: many
CDR3aa: CASSKGQTLYEQYF
CDR3nt: TGTGCCAGCAGCAAGGGACAGACCCTCTACGAGCAGTACTTC

len: 16
j_gene: TRBJ2-2
v_gene: TRBV11-2
d_gene: .
abundance: .
CDR3aa: CASSDSVGGAGGELVF
CDR3nt: TGTGCCAGCAGCGACTCAGTAGGGGGGGCCGGCGGGGAACTGGTTTTT

len: 14
j_gene: TRBJ2-7
v_gene: TRBV12-3/TRBV12-4
d_gene: .
abundance: .
CDR3aa: CASRLVLPPYEQYF
CDR3nt: TGTGCCAGCCGTTTGGTACTGCCCCCCTACGAGCAGTACTTC

len: 14
j_gene: TRBJ1-1
v_gene: TRBV20-1
d_gene: .
abundance: .
CDR3aa: CSARNRPRATEAFF
CDR3nt: TGCAGTGCTCGCAACAGGCCACGCGCCACTGAGGCTTTCTTT

len: 14
j_gene: TRBJ2-1
v_gene: TRBV5-1
d_gene: .
abundance: many
CDR3aa: CASSPRGPLNEQFF
CDR3nt: TGCGCCAGCAGTCCCAGGGGACCCCTCAATGAGCAGTTCTTC

len: 17
j_gene: TRBJ1-6
v_gene: TRBV12-3/TRBV12-4
d_gene: TRBD1
abundance: few
CDR3aa: CASSLSRPNRGRSPLHF
CDR3nt: TGTGCCAGCAGTTTAAGCCGTCCCAACAGGGGGCGATCACCCCTCCACTTT

len: 16
j_gene: TRBJ2-3
v_gene: TRBV5-1
d_gene: TRBD2
abundance: few
CDR3aa: CASSLVLAGGTDTQYF
CDR3nt: TGCGCCAGCAGCTTGGTCCTAGCGGGGGGAACAGATACGCAGTATTTT

len: 13
j_gene: TRBJ2-7
v_gene: TRBV2
d_gene: .
abundance: .
CDR3aa: CASGETFSYEQYF
CDR3nt: TGTGCCAGCGGTGAGACTTTTTCCTACGAGCAGTACTTC

len: 16
j_gene: TRBJ2-5
v_gene: TRBV24-1
d_gene: TRBD1
abundance: .
CDR3aa: CATSDSPDRGHETQYF
CDR3nt: TGTGCCACCAGTGATTCCCCAGATAGGGGGCATGAGACCCAGTACTTC

len: 14
j_gene: TRBJ2-2
v_gene: TRBV5-4
d_gene: .
abundance: .
CDR3aa: CASSLDQNTGELLF
CDR3nt: TGTGCCAGCAGCTTGGACCAGAACACCGGGGAGCTGTTGTTT

len: 15
j_gene: TRBJ1-6
v_gene: TRBV7-9
d_gene: .
abundance: .
CDR3aa: CASRLGGARNSPLHF
CDR3nt: TGTGCCAGCAGATTAGGGGGGGCGCGGAATTCACCCCTCCACTTT

len: 13
j_gene: TRBJ2-1
v_gene: TRBV11-3
d_gene: .
abundance: .
CDR3aa: CVSSPRSYNEQFF
CDR3nt: TGTGTCAGCAGCCCCCGTTCCTACAATGAACAGTTCTTC

len: 13
j_gene: TRBJ1-2
v_gene: TRBV16
d_gene: TRBD1
abundance: .
CDR3aa: CVSSRTGNYRYTF
CDR3nt: TGTGTCAGCAGCCGGACAGGGAACTATCGCTACACCTTC

len: 10
j_gene: TRBJ2-5
v_gene: TRBV20-1
d_gene: .
abundance: medium-sized
CDR3aa: CSALWETQYF
CDR3nt: TGCAGTGCCCTCTGGGAGACCCAGTACTTC

len: 14
j_gene: TRBJ2-1
v_gene: TRBV5-5
d_gene: TRBD1
abundance: .
CDR3aa: CASSPGTGDYEQFF
CDR3nt: TGTGCCAGCAGCCCCGGGACAGGGGACTATGAGCAGTTCTTC

len: 14
j_gene: TRBJ1-2
v_gene: TRBV20-1
d_gene: TRBD1
abundance: .
CDR3aa: CDPHRRGQQGGYTF
CDR3nt: TGCGATCCCCACCGGCGTGGCCAACAGGGGGGCTACACCTTC

len: 15
j_gene: TRBJ2-2
v_gene: TRBV11-2
d_gene: .
abundance: .
CDR3aa: CASRHSVGNTGELFF
CDR3nt: TGTGCCAGCAGGCACAGTGTGGGAAACACCGGGGAGCTGTTTTTT

len: 15
j_gene: TRBJ2-5
v_gene: TRBV6-1
d_gene: TRBD1
abundance: .
CDR3aa: CASSSTGTVKRPQYF
CDR3nt: TGTGCCAGCAGTTCCACCGGGACAGTGAAGAGACCCCAGTACTTC

len: 14
j_gene: TRBJ2-7
v_gene: TRBV4-1
d_gene: TRBD2
abundance: .
CDR3aa: CASPSGRRSYEQYF
CDR3nt: TGCGCCAGTCCTAGCGGGAGAAGGTCCTACGAGCAGTACTTC

len: 14
j_gene: TRBJ2-3
v_gene: TRBV7-8
d_gene: .
abundance: few
CDR3aa: CASSLVGELGTQYF
CDR3nt: TGTGCCAGCAGCTTAGTTGGGGAACTGGGTACGCAGTATTTT

len: 14
j_gene: TRBJ1-4
v_gene: TRBV11-3
d_gene: .
abundance: .
CDR3aa: CASSTVPPNEKLFF
CDR3nt: TGTGCCAGCAGCACAGTGCCTCCTAATGAAAAACTGTTTTTT

len: 15
j_gene: TRBJ2-7
v_gene: TRBV20-1
d_gene: TRBD1
abundance: .
CDR3aa: CSALRHEQGYYEQYF
CDR3nt: TGCAGTGCTCTACGACACGAACAGGGGTACTACGAGCAGTACTTC

len: 13
j_gene: TRBJ1-1
v_gene: TRBV29-1
d_gene: .
abundance: .
CDR3aa: CSVTRGMNTEALF
CDR3nt: TGCAGCGTGACACGGGGGATGAACACTGAAGCTTTATTT

len: 14
j_gene: TRBJ2-7
v_gene: TRBV5-6
d_gene: TRBD1
abundance: .
CDR3aa: CANSWGTETYEQYF
CDR3nt: TGTGCCAACAGCTGGGGGACAGAGACCTACGAGCAGTACTTC

len: 12
j_gene: TRBJ2-5
v_gene: TRBV6-1
d_gene: .
abundance: few
CDR3aa: CVSSEQRETQYF
CDR3nt: TGTGTCAGCAGTGAACAACGGGAGACCCAGTACTTC

len: 15
j_gene: TRBJ2-1
v_gene: TRBV11-2
d_gene: TRBD2
abundance: many
CDR3aa: CASSRTSGGSNEQFF
CDR3nt: TGTGCCAGCAGCCGGACTAGCGGGGGGTCCAATGAGCAGTTCTTC

len: 13
j_gene: TRBJ1-1
v_gene: TRBV29-1
d_gene: .
abundance: many
CDR3aa: CSVAPDPNTEAFF
CDR3nt: TGCAGCGTAGCCCCGGATCCAAACACTGAAGCTTTCTTT

len: 14
j_gene: TRBJ2-1
v_gene: TRBV11-2
d_gene: .
abundance: once
CDR3aa: CDSNLERASNEQFF
CDR3nt: TGTGACAGCAATCTGGAAAGGGCCAGCAATGAGCAGTTCTTC

len: 20
j_gene: TRBJ2-6
v_gene: TRBV11-2
d_gene: TRBD2
abundance: many
CDR3aa: CASSMGLAGGGSSGANVLTF
CDR3nt: TGTGCCAGCAGCATGGGACTAGCGGGAGGAGGGAGCTCTGGGGCCAACGTCCTGACTTTC

len: 15
j_gene: TRBJ2-2
v_gene: TRBV12-3/TRBV12-4
d_gene: TRBD1
abundance: .
CDR3aa: CASSLWDTNTGELIF
CDR3nt: TGTGCCAGCAGTTTGTGGGACACCAACACAGGGGAGCTGATTTTT

len: 14
j_gene: TRBJ2-7
v_gene: TRBV6-5
d_gene: .
abundance: .
CDR3aa: CASSYGRSPNEQYF
CDR3nt: TGTGCAAGCAGTTACGGGCGGAGCCCCAACGAGCAGTACTTC